These 10 T cell receptor beta chains originate from one sample sequenced in a study of cytomegalovirus exposure and HLA in healthy donors. The study ran its PCR with 60 Vbeta and 13 Jbeta primers. This table comes from immunoSEQ multiplex PCR, and its TCRdb copy is limited to in-frame clones, with some not included. The sample lists 100,000 or so clones, roughly four fifths seen once, with about 10% in the top ten. Sequenced input: PBMCs. Receptors originate from a man aged 45-60 years in good health and CMV-seronegative.

The rearrangement joins TRBV30 to TRBJ1-6; 8 bases are a match to TRBD1. The CDR3 has 16 amino acids. V was clipped by 4 bases and J by 7 bases; unmatched bases: 12. The V gene's germline CDR1 is GTSNPN and CDR2 SVGIG (reference sequence). The CDR3 region is CAWKVSTGGLNSPLHF. CDR3 DNA: TGTGCCTGGAAGGTCTCTACAGGGGGACTAAATTCACCCCTCCACTTT. Drawing the rest from reference TRBV30 and TRBJ1-6, the complete variable domain is SQTIHQWPATLVQPVGSPLSLECTVEGTSNPNLYWYRQAAGRGLQLLFYSVGIGQISSEVPQNLSASRPQDRQFILSSKKLLLSDSGFYLCAWKVSTGGLNSPLHFGNGTRLTVT.

This chain links TRBV21-1 with TRBJ2-2; TRBD2, as called in the table, went unchecked against the DNA. TRBV21-1 is annotated as a pseudogene. The CDR3 covers 14 residues. In DNA, the CDR3 is TGTGCCAGCATTAGAGGGACGAACACCGGGGAGCTGTTTTTT. Residues: CASIRGTNTGELFF.

V is TRBV4-3 and J is TRBJ1-3; TRBD1 matches at 7 bases. J lost 2 bases, V lost 4 bases, and 11 bases had no gene match. Per the germline V gene, CDR1 is LGHNA and CDR2 is YSLEER. This CDR3 has 17 residues. CDR3: CASSRYHRGEPGNTIYF. In DNA form, the CDR3 reads TGCGCCAGCAGCCGCTACCACAGGGGAGAACCTGGAAACACCATATATTTT.

This chain uses TRBV4-2 with TRBJ1-2, with 7 bases that match TRBD1. With V trimmed by 4 bases and J by 6 bases, 14 bases remained unmatched. The CDR3 totals 16 residues. Germline V gene data show CDR1 as LGHNA and CDR2 as YNFKEQ. The CDR3 nucleotides read TGTGCCAGCAGCCGTCTCTCGGGACAGTTTACCGATGGCTACACCTTC. Encoded protein: CASSRLSGQFTDGYTF.

The rearrangement links TRBV7-2 to TRBJ1-3, with D possibly TRBD1 on 5 matching bases. CDR1 is SGHTA, CDR2 FQGNSA, per germline. The ends were cut back, 1 base at V and 4 bases at J, with 8 bases in the middle. This CDR3 comprises 14 residues. In nucleotides, the CDR3 is TGTGCCAGCAGCTTAGGACAGTCAGGAAACACCATATATTTT. Residues: CASSLGQSGNTIYF.

This clone has only one observation. This chain uses TRBV28 with TRBJ1-5; 7 bases match TRBD1. This CDR3 has 18 residues. Germline trimming cut 5 bases from V and 1 base from J; bases unmatched to any gene: 14. The germline gives CDR1 MDHEN, CDR2 SYDVKM. CDR3 amino acids: CASSPTGAPGRSNQPQHF. The CDR3 nucleotides are TGTGCCAGCAGTCCCACAGGGGCCCCGGGTCGCAGCAATCAGCCCCAGCATTTT.

The chain employs TRBV2 and TRBJ2-7, with 8 positions matching TRBD2. This CDR3 has 14 residues. V dropped 6 bases and J dropped 0; count of bases not matched to a gene: 4. CDR1 is SNHLY and CDR2 is FYNNEI in the germline V gene. The CDR3 nucleotides read TGTGCCAGCAGCGAGACTAGCGTCTCCTACGAGCAGTACTTC. Amino acid sequence: CASSETSVSYEQYF.

This clone occurred a few times. The rearrangement joins TRBV28 to TRBJ2-7; tentative D call: TRBD2 (6 bases). CDR3 length equals 15 residues. V shed 2 bases and J shed 2 bases, with 13 bases lying between them. Per the germline V gene, CDR1 is MDHEN and CDR2 is SYDVKM. This chain's CDR3 is CASSLARDSPYEQYF. CDR3 DNA sequence: TGTGCCAGCAGTTTAGCCCGGGACTCCCCCTACGAGCAGTACTTC.

This clone was found a few times. The V and J genes are TRBV28 and TRBJ2-3, with D perhaps TRBD2 (6 bases). V was shortened by 6 bases and J by 3 bases, with 25 bases between the two germline ends. The CDR3 totals 18 residues. CDR1 is MDHEN and CDR2 is SYDVKM in the germline V gene. CDR3 sequence (DNA): TGTGCCAGCAGCTTACCTTCTAGGCGGGGTCCCCGAACAGATACGCAGTATTTT. Encoded protein: CASSLPSRRGPRTDTQYF.

This chain uses TRBV10-3 with TRBJ2-3, with 9 bases that match TRBD1. With 4 bases clipped from V and 4 bases from J, the junction kept 3 bases outside the gene matches. The CDR3 runs to 14 residues. Germline V gene data show CDR1 as ENHRY and CDR2 as SYGVKD. As DNA, the CDR3 is TGTGCCATCAGTGCCGGGACAGGGCCAGATACGCAGTATTTT. Translated, it gives CAISAGTGPDTQYF.